This TCR beta chain was captured by sequencing in a study of T cell repertoires in cytomegalovirus infection. Study in general: From public TCR beta signatures came an indication of both CMV infection and matching HLA type. Overall study findings and caveats: Summed frequency of shared TCR beta families picked out CMV carriers who also had the relevant HLA. In two of eight donors, the top clonotype was HLA-C-restricted CMV-specific.

This clonotype has only a few counts. Its antigen is not known. TCRdb processed the reads anew with MiXCR; each CDR3 protein has one entry. The repertoire holds more than 500,000 distinct CDR3 sequences, with 15% to 20% as singletons. J gave up 5 bases and V 0 bases, and 4 bases lay outside the gene matches. Germline values: CDR1 SGDLS, CDR2 YYNGEE. The CDR3 length is 14 residues. The chain links TRBV9 to TRBJ2-5; TRBD2 agrees at 7 bases. Input material: CD8+ T cells from PBMCs. The sequence came from a human donor in good health (CMV status not recorded). Some clones in this sample may be carry-over from other donors' samples. In DNA, the CDR3 is TGTGCCAGCAGCGTAGACGGGAGGATTGAGACCCAGTACTTC. Its protein is CASSVDGRIETQYF.